The present TCR beta chain was sequenced within a study of shared clonotypes between healthy human individuals. Method: immunoSEQ multiplex PCR; TCRdb's copy keeps in-frame clones and lacks some. The sample carries some 600,000 clones, about 96% recorded once. From germline, CDR1 is MNHEY and CDR2 SMNVEV (reference sequence). V dropped 5 bases and J dropped 5 bases, with 16 bases sitting between them. The CDR3 loop spans 15 amino acids. Naive CD8 cells lacked CD45RO, underwent positive selection for CCR7 and left out terminally differentiated effector memory CD45RA+ cells. Sequencing was performed on naive CD8+ T cells sorted from blood. The receptor was derived from a woman in her twenties or thirties in good health. The chain employs TRBV27 and TRBJ2-4; D unresolved. CDR3 sequence reads: CASSPPGVGQNIQYF. CDR3 bases: TGTGCCAGCAGTCCCCCAGGAGTAGGGCAAAACATTCAGTACTTC.